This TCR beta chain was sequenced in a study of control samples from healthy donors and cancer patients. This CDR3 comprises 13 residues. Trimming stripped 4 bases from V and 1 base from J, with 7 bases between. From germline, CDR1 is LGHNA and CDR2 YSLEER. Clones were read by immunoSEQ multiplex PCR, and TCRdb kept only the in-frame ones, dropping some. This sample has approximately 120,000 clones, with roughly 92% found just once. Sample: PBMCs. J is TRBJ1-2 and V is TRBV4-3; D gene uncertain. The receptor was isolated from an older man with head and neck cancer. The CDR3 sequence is CASSPRINYGYTF. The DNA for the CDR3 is TGCGCCAGCAGCCCACGGATTAACTATGGCTACACCTTC.